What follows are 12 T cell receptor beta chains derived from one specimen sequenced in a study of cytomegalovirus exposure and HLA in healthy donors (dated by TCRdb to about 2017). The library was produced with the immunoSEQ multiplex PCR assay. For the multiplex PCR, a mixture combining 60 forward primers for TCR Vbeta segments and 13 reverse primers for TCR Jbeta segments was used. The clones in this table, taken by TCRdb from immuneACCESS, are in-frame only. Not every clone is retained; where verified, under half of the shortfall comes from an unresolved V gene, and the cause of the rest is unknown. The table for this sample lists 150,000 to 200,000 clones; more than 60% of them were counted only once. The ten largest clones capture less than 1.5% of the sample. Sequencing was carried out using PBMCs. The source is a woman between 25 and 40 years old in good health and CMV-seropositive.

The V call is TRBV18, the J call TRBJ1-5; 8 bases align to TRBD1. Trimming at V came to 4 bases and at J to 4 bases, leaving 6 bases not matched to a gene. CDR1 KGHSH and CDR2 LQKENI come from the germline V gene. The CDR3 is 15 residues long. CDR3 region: CASSQDRAFNQPQHF. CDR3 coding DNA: TGTGCCAGCTCACAGGACAGGGCTTTTAATCAGCCCCAGCATTTT.

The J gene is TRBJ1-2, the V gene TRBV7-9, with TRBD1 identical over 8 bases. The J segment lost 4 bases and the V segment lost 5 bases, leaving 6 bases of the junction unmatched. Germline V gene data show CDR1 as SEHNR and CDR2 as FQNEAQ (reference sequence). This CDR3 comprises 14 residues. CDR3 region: CASSRGQASYGYTF. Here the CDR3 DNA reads TGTGCCAGCAGCCGGGGACAGGCGAGCTATGGCTACACCTTC. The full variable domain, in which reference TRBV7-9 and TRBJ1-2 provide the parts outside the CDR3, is DTGVSQNPRHKITKRGQNVTFRCDPISEHNRLYWYRQTLGQGPEFLTYFQNEAQLEKSRLLSDRFSAERPKGSFSTLEIQRTEQGDSAMYLCASSRGQASYGYTFGSGTRLTVV.

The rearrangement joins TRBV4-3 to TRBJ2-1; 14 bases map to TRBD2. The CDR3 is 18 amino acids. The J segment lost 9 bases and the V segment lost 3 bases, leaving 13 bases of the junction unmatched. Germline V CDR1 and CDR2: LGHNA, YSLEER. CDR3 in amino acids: CASSHELSGTSGSGEQFF. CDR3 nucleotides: TGCGCCAGCAGCCATGAATTATCCGGGACTAGCGGGAGCGGTGAGCAGTTCTTC.

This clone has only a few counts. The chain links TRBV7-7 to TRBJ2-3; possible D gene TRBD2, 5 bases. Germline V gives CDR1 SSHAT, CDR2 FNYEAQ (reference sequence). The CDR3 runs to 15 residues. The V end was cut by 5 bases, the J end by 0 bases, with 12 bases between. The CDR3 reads CASSPLTRSTDTQYF. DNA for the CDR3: TGTGCCAGCAGCCCCCTCACTAGGAGCACAGATACGCAGTATTTT.

CDR3 sequence reads: CASSLAPTRLGEQFF. Here the CDR3 DNA reads TGTGCCAGCAGCTTAGCCCCGACTAGGCTGGGTGAGCAGTTCTTC. The chain links TRBV7-2 to TRBJ2-1; a weak D match, TRBD2 (6 bases). This CDR3 has 15 amino acids. The ends were cut back, 0 bases at V and 9 bases at J, with 15 bases in the middle. Germline V gene lookup returns CDR1 SGHTA and CDR2 FQGNSA.

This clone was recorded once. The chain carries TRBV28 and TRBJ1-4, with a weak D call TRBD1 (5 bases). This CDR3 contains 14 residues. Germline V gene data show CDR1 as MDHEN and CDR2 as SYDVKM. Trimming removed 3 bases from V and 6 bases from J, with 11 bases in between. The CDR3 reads CASSFTAGYEKLFF. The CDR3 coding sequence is TGTGCCAGCAGTTTTACGGCAGGGTATGAAAAACTGTTTTTT.

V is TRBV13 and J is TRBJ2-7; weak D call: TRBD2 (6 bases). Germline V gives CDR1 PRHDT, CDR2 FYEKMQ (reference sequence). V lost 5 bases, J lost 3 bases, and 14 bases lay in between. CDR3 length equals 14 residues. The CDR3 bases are TGTGCCAGCAGCCAAGGGGACTCCATCTACGAGCAGTACTTC. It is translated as CASSQGDSIYEQYF.

CDR3 nucleotide sequence: TGTGCCTGGAGGGGGCCACAGCTCCAAGAGACCCAGTACTTC. Encoded protein: CAWRGPQLQETQYF. The J gene is TRBJ2-5, the V gene TRBV30; tentative D call: TRBD1 (5 bases). Trimming stripped 3 bases from V and 1 base from J, with 12 bases between. CDR1 and CDR2 from the germline V gene are GTSNPN and SVGIG (reference sequence). This CDR3 contains 14 residues. The full variable domain, completed using reference TRBV30 and TRBJ2-5, is SQTIHQWPATLVQPVGSPLSLECTVEGTSNPNLYWYRQAAGRGLQLLFYSVGIGQISSEVPQNLSASRPQDRQFILSSKKLLLSDSGFYLCAWRGPQLQETQYFGPGTRLLVL.

The CDR3 region has the DNA TGTGCCAGCAGCTTAGCAGGGACTAGCGGGACAGATACGCAGTATTTT. This codes for CASSLAGTSGTDTQYF. The V call is TRBV7-3, the J call TRBJ2-3; TRBD2 matches at 12 bases. Looked up from germline, CDR1 is SGHTA and CDR2 is FQGTGA. This CDR3 contains 16 residues. The trim removed 2 bases at V and 3 bases at J, leaving 3 bases unmatched.

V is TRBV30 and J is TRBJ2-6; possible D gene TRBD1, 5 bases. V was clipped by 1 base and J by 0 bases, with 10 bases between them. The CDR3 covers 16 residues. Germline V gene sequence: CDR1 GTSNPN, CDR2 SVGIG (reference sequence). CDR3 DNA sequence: TGTGCCTGGAGTGCACAGGAGACCTCTGGGGCCAACGTCCTGACTTTC. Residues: CAWSAQETSGANVLTF.

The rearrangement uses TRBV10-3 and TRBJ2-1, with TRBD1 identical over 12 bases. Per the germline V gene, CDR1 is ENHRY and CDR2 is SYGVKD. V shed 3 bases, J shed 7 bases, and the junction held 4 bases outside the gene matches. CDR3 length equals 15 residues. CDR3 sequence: CAISDRDRGLNEQFF. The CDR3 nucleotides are TGTGCCATCAGTGACCGGGACAGGGGGCTGAATGAGCAGTTCTTC.

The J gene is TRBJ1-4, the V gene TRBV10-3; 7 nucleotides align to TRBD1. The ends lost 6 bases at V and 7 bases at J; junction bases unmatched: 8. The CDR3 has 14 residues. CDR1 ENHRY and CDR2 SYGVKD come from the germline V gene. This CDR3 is CAIRQGIGGEKLFF. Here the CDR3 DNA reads TGTGCCATCAGACAGGGGATCGGCGGTGAAAAACTGTTTTTT.